This is a list of T cell receptor beta chains from one sample in a study of beta chain features in type 1 diabetes. Produced via immunoSEQ multiplex PCR; TCRdb's table is partial and in-frame only. This table holds around 500,000 clones, about an eighth found once. Material for sequencing was naive CD4+ T cells from blood. The receptors shown here come from a woman aged 18-30 years in good health. Each CDR3 is given with its conserved first and last residue. The D gene is left open where the match is weak. Clone size, where shown, is once, few, many, or a class for clones that have expanded.

TRBV7-9,few,.,CASSFAGSGANVLTF
TRBV29-1,.,TRBD2,CSVGTSGSGDTQYF
TRBV5-1,few,.,CASSFGANTGELFF
TRBV9,.,.,CASSVRGNQPQHF
TRBV21-1,few,.,CASSARDRSYEQYF
TRBV4-1,.,TRBD2,CASRRLAGGAGELFF
TRBV25-1,few,.,CASSAAGATYEQYF
TRBV9,.,TRBD2,CASSVASGGPDTQYF
TRBV4-2,few,TRBD2,CASSQSLAENIQYF
TRBV4-3,few,.,CASSQARGGEKLFF
TRBV18,.,.,CASSPAGTYNEQFF
TRBV19,.,TRBD1,CASSDRVTEAFF
TRBV5-1,once,.,CASSLGQIYNEQFF
TRBV7-9,.,TRBD2,CASRLSPQREASPYEQYF
TRBV11-2,few,TRBD1,CASSRDRGPGETQYF
TRBV11-2,.,.,CASSAIGGHYTF
TRBV5-1,.,.,CASSLGQANTEAFF